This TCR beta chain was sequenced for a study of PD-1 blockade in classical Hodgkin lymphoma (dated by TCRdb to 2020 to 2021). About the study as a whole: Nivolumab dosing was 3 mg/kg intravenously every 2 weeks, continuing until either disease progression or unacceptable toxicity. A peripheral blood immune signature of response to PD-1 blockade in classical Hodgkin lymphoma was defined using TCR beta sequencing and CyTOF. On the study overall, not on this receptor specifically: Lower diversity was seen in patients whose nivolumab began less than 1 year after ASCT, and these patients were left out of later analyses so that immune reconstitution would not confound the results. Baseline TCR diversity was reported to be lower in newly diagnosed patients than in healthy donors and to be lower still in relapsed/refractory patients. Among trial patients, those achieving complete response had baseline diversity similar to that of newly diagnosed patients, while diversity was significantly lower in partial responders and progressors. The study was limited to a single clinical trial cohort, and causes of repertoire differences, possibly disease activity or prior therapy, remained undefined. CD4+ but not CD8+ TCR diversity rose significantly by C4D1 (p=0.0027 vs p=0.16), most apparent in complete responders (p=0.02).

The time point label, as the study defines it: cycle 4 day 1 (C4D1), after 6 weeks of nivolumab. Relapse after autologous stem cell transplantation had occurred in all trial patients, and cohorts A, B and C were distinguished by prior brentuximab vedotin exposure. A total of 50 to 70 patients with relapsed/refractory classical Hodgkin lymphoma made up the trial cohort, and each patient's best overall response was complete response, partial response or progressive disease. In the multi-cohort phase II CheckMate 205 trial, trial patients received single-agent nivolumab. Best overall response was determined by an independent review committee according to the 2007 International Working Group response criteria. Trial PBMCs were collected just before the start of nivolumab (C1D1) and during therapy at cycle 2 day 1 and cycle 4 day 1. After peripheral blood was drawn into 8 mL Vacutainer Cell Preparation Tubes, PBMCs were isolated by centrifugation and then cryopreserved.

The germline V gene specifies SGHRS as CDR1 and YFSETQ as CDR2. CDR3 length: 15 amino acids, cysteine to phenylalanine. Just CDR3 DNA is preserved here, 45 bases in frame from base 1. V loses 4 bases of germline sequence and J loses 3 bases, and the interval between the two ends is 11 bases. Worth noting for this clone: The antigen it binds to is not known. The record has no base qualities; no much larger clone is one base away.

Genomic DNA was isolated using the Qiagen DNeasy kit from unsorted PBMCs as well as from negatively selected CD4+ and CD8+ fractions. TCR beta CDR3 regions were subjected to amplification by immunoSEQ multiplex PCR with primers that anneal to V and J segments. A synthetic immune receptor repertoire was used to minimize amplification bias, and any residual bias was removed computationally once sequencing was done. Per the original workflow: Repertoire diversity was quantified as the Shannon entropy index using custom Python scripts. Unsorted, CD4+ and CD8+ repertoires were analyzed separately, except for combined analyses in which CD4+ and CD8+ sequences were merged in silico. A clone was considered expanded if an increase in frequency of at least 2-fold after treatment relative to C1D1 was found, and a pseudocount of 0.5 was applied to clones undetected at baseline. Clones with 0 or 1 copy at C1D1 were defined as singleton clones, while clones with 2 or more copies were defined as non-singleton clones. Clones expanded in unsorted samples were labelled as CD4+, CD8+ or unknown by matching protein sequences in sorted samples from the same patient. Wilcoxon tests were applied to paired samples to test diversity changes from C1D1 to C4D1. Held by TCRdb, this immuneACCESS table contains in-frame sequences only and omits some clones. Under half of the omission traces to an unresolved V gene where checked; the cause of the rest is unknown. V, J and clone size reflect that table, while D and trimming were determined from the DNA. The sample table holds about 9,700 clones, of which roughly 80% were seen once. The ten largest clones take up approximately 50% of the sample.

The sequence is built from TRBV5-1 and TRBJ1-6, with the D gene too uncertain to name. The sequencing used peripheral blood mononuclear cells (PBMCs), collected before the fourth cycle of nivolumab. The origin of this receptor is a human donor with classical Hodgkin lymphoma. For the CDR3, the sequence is CASSQDGNYNSPLHF. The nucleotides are TGCGCCAGCAGCCAAGACGGGAACTATAATTCACCCCTCCACTTT.